These T cell receptor beta chains were read from a single sample in a study of shared clonotypes between healthy human individuals. Using immunoSEQ multiplex PCR, the repertoire was profiled, and TCRdb retains in-frame clones only, with some absent. The sample carries about 2 million clones, 95% recorded once. Sequencing was carried out using naive CD4+ T cells sorted from blood. The receptors here all came from a man younger than 35 in good health. The CDR3 runs from the conserved cysteine through the conserved F or W. D genes are given only for firm matches. Expanded clones are given a class, and other clones once, few, many or no size at all.

v_call	d_call	j_call	clone_size	cdr3_aa	cdr3_nt
TRBV12-5	TRBD2	TRBJ2-3	once	CASASGDKAGGPLDTQYF	TGTGCTAGTGCTTCAGGAGATAAAGCGGGAGGGCCGTTAGATACGCAGTATTTT
TRBV19	.	TRBJ2-6	.	CASSQTGANVLTF	TGTGCCAGTAGTCAAACTGGGGCCAACGTCCTGACTTTC
TRBV7-3	TRBD1	TRBJ2-1	.	CASSPDRAGNEQFF	TGTGCCAGCAGCCCGGACAGGGCGGGCAATGAGCAGTTCTTC
TRBV29-1	.	TRBJ2-2	.	CSALRPAAGELFF	TGCAGCGCCCTCCGTCCAGCGGCCGGGGAGCTGTTTTTT
TRBV18	.	TRBJ1-2	.	CASSPPAPLYNYGYTF	TGTGCCAGCTCACCACCTGCCCCCCTTTACAACTATGGCTACACCTTC
TRBV5-6	TRBD1	TRBJ2-4	.	CASSVGQGAYIQYF	TGTGCCAGCAGCGTGGGACAGGGGGCGTACATTCAGTACTTC
TRBV5-1	TRBD1	TRBJ1-6	.	CASSPGQGERPPLHF	TGCGCCAGCAGCCCCGGACAGGGAGAGAGGCCACCCCTCCACTTT
TRBV28	TRBD1	TRBJ1-6	once	CASSTGEYNSPLHF	TGTGCCAGCAGTACAGGGGAGTATAATTCACCCCTCCACTTT
TRBV6-1	.	TRBJ2-7	.	CASTESFEQYF	TGTGCCAGCACCGAAAGTTTTGAGCAGTACTTC
TRBV5-1	.	TRBJ2-1	.	CASSTALNPYNEQFF	TGCGCCAGCAGCACCGCACTGAACCCCTACAATGAGCAGTTCTTC